The clone carrying this TCR beta chain was recorded many times. Its antigen remains unknown. This entry belongs to a study of regulatory T cells in long-lasting Graves disease. Overall study context: Persistent cases were those of Graves' disease that involved over 5 years of antithyroid drugs with positive TSH receptor antibodies.

The time point here: persistent/refractory GD, antithyroid drugs over 5 years with positive TRAb. PBMCs were the source of the RNA used for TCR sequencing. To make TCR beta libraries, researchers used iRepertoire HTBI primers and Arm-PCR of CDR3 regions. Methods used by the authors: Gene usage covered 55 to 70 TRBV and 13 to 15 TRBJ segments. TCRdb re-called the multiplex PCR reads through MiXCR, storing one row per CDR3 protein. TCRdb's processing, not the authors' own work, is the source of the V and J calls. This sample has 350,000 to 500,000 distinct CDR3 sequences, with 21% found just once. Per germline, CDR1 MNHNS and CDR2 SASEGT. The length of the CDR3 is 13 residues. V was clipped by 3 bases and J by 5 bases, with 11 bases between them. General study findings and limits: Patients with persistent disease showed a bias toward TRBV28, TRBJ1-2 and TRBJ2-5.

The input for sequencing was peripheral blood mononuclear cells (PBMCs), taken when the disease was refractory, from a patient treated with antithyroid drugs. The sequence was collected from a female donor with Graves disease. The genes are TRBV6-1 and TRBJ2-7; the D is unclear. Here the CDR3 DNA reads TGTGCCAGCAGTGAGGGCGGTTTCGACGAGCAGTACTTC. As protein: CASSEGGFDEQYF.